Described below is a single TCR beta chain sequence and its context. CDR1 is LGHNA and CDR2 is YNFKEQ in the germline V gene. The V and J ends lost 4 bases and 5 bases respectively, with 12 bases between them. The CDR3 runs 14 residues. The data stem from a study of technical replicates of blood from a handful of donors. TCRdb keeps only in-frame clones here, not all; method: immunoSEQ multiplex PCR. This sample yields 70,000 to 95,000 clones, of which about 97% are seen a single time; about 0.27% belongs to the top ten. V gene TRBV4-2 combines with J gene TRBJ1-5; D is uncertain. The sequence was collected from a human donor in good health. The source material was T cells isolated from PBMCs. This CDR3 reads CASSREASDQPQHF. The CDR3 DNA sequence: TGTGCCAGCAGCCGAGAGGCGAGCGATCAGCCCCAGCATTTT.